Below are 14 T cell receptor beta chains sequenced from a single sample in a study of OX40 agonist ivuxolimab in advanced cancers. Only in-frame clones appear in the TCRdb table, and some are missing; sequencing was by immunoSEQ multiplex PCR. Of 70,000 to 80,000 clones listed, 70% to 90% are singletons. The sequenced sample was CD4+ or CD8+ T cells sorted from blood, obtained in a trial of the OX40 agonist ivuxolimab. These receptors came from an adult with an advanced solid tumor such as melanoma, head and neck, liver or kidney cancer.

The chain has TRBV19 and TRBJ2-2, with TRBD1 identical over 8 bases. This CDR3 spans 16 amino acids. Germline V gene sequence: CDR1 LNHDA, CDR2 SQIVND (reference sequence). V shed 7 bases, J shed 4 bases, and the junction held 11 bases outside the gene matches. The CDR3 nucleotides are TGTGCCAGTATCCTCCAGACAGGGGCGGGCACCGGGGAGCTGTTTTTT. This sequence encodes CASILQTGAGTGELFF.

The rearrangement links TRBV28 to TRBJ2-7; 10 nucleotides agree with TRBD1. After removal of 5 bases from V and 0 bases from J, the junction contained 10 bases not matched to a gene. Germline-derived CDR1 and CDR2 are MDHEN and SYDVKM. The length of the CDR3 is 17 residues. CDR3 in DNA: TGTGCCAGCAGTAGAGGGACAGGGGCAATCCTCTCCTACGAGCAGTACTTC. It codes for CASSRGTGAILSYEQYF. Full variable domain (remainder filled in from reference TRBV28 and TRBJ2-7): DVKVTQSSRYLVKRTGEKVFLECVQDMDHENMFWYRQDPGLGLRLIYFSYDVKMKEKGDIPEGYSVSREKKERFSLILESASTNQTSMYLCASSRGTGAILSYEQYFGPGTRLTVT.

The chain recombines TRBV5-1 with TRBJ1-3, with 7 bases matching TRBD1. Germline V gives CDR1 SGHRS, CDR2 YFSETQ. With V trimmed by 1 base and J by 4 bases, 5 bases remained unmatched. The CDR3 loop spans 15 amino acids. The DNA of the CDR3 is TGCGCCAGCAGCTTGTCACAGGGGAAAGGAAACACCATATATTTT. Amino acid sequence: CASSLSQGKGNTIYF.

The chain joins TRBV6-4 to TRBJ2-1; TRBD2 matches 8 bases. The CDR3 totals 14 residues. Germline CDR1 reads MRHNA; CDR2 reads SNTAGT. V lost 4 bases and J lost 5; bases outside the gene matches: 4. CDR3 protein: CASSGELADNEQFF. For the CDR3, the DNA is TGTGCCAGCAGTGGAGAACTAGCGGACAATGAGCAGTTCTTC.

The chain combines TRBV4-2 with TRBJ2-7; 7 bases map to TRBD1. The CDR3 extends over 14 amino acids. Germline V gene data show CDR1 as LGHNA and CDR2 as YNFKEQ. The J segment lost 3 bases and the V segment lost 3 bases, leaving 5 bases of the junction unmatched. The CDR3, as DNA: TGTGCCAGCAGCCACGGACAGGTAAACTACGAGCAGTACTTC. It is translated as CASSHGQVNYEQYF.

This clone was recorded once. This chain links TRBV5-1 with TRBJ2-1; 12 bases align to TRBD2. Per the germline V gene, CDR1 is SGHRS and CDR2 is YFSETQ. The CDR3 consists of 16 residues. Unmatched junction bases numbered 6, after V lost 4 bases and J lost 4 bases. The CDR3 is CASSTGTSGLYNEQFF. CDR3 DNA sequence: TGCGCCAGCAGCACTGGGACTAGCGGGCTGTACAATGAGCAGTTCTTC.

The V and J genes are TRBV5-1 and TRBJ1-4, with 8 bases fitting TRBD1. The CDR3 is 16 amino acids. Germline assignment: CDR1 SGHRS and CDR2 YFSETQ. Losses at the gene ends were 5 bases for V and 0 bases for J; bases not matched to a gene: 6. As DNA, the CDR3 is TGCGCCAGCAGGGACCCAGGGGGCGCAACTAATGAAAAACTGTTTTTT. Its translation is CASRDPGGATNEKLFF.

This chain uses TRBV5-1 with TRBJ2-1; D ambiguous. The V gene lost 2 bases and the J gene lost 9 bases, with 6 bases spanning the gap. Germline V gene lookup returns CDR1 SGHRS and CDR2 YFSETQ. The CDR3 consists of 11 residues. CDR3: CASSFHTEQFF. The CDR3 DNA reads TGCGCCAGCAGCTTCCATACTGAGCAGTTCTTC.

The CDR3 loop reads CASSLDGLVQNYGYTF. CDR3 coding DNA: TGTGCCAGCAGCTTGGACGGGCTCGTACAAAACTATGGCTACACCTTC. This chain links TRBV5-4 with TRBJ1-2; D uncertain. Germline V gene data show CDR1 as SGHNT and CDR2 as YYREEE (reference sequence). V gave up 0 bases and J gave up 2 bases, with 14 bases separating them. The CDR3 consists of 16 residues.

The V gene is TRBV28, the J gene TRBJ1-6; TRBD1 is a possible D gene (6 bases). Germline CDR1 is MDHEN and CDR2 is SYDVKM. V was clipped by 3 bases and J by 8 bases, with 11 bases between them. The length of the CDR3 is 14 residues. The CDR3 bases are TGTGCCAGCAGTTTTGCAGGGGATGATTCACCCCTCCACTTT. Encoded protein: CASSFAGDDSPLHF.

The CDR3 here is CASSERGSNSNQPQHF. CDR3 sequence (DNA): TGTGCCAGCAGCGAGCGGGGCTCAAATAGCAATCAGCCCCAGCATTTT. This chain links TRBV5-6 with TRBJ1-5; weak D call: TRBD1 (5 bases). This CDR3 contains 16 residues. In germline, CDR1 is SGHDT, CDR2 YYEEEE. Trimming cost V 4 bases and J 0 bases, with 14 bases left between them.

The rearrangement links TRBV20-1 to TRBJ2-7; D gene uncertain. Germline lookup yields CDR1 DFQATT and CDR2 SNEGSKA (reference sequence). V lost 5 bases and J lost 4, with 9 bases in between. The CDR3 contains 11 residues. CDR3 nucleotide sequence: TGCAGTGCTGAAGTTGGTTACGAGCAGTACTTC. Translation: CSAEVGYEQYF.

This clone was counted only a few times. The chain combines TRBV6-1 with TRBJ2-4; D remains unclear. The CDR3 is made up of 15 amino acids. CDR1 is MNHNS, CDR2 SASEGT, per germline. Trimming removed 8 bases from V and 0 bases from J, with 14 bases in between. CDR3 residues: CASGIWRLAKNIQYF. The CDR3 DNA sequence: TGTGCCAGCGGTATTTGGCGGCTAGCCAAAAACATTCAGTACTTC.

The V and J genes are TRBV14 and TRBJ2-1; D is ambiguous. V was pared by 7 bases and J by 5 bases, with 21 bases between. This CDR3 has 16 amino acids. Germline CDR1 SGHDN, CDR2 FVKESK. In DNA form, the CDR3 reads TGTGCCAGCACCGACTTCCGGGCCCTCTGGGACAATGAGCAGTTCTTC. This codes for CASTDFRALWDNEQFF.